This TCR beta chain was found in a study of post-analysis software for immune sequencing data. Study as a whole: Several disease courses (relapsing-remitting, secondary progressive and progressive-relapsing) of multiple sclerosis were included. The study, taken as a whole, reports: Diversity measured as normalized Chao1 was significantly lower in multiple sclerosis patients than in controls. TRBV5-6, TRBV5-1 and TRBV20-1 were among five TRBV segments more frequent in patients than controls. F-measure co-clustering was strong for batch-matched samples.

About this clonotype: The antigen remains unidentified.

Sequencing libraries made from TCR beta cDNA carried unique molecular identifiers. The authors obtained approximately 460,000 cDNA molecules from around 1 to 9.1 million T cells. TCRdb reprocessed the PCR reads with MiXCR, giving one entry per CDR3 protein. The sample has about 540,000 distinct CDR3 sequences, 30% to 40% seen once. Germline lookup yields CDR1 SQVTM and CDR2 ANQGSEA. Unmatched junction bases numbered 8, after V lost 5 bases and J lost 9 bases. The CDR3 spans 13 residues. This rearrangement joins TRBV29-1 to TRBJ1-2, with 11 bases matching TRBD1. The receptor comes from a girl between 2 and 17 years old with multiple sclerosis. Sequenced: blood. The CDR3 protein is CSVSGTGGMSYTF. The CDR3 DNA sequence: TGCAGCGTTTCCGGGACAGGGGGAATGAGCTACACCTTC.